Following are 20 T cell receptor delta chains from one sample sequenced in a study of gamma-delta chains in newborns, infants, children. TCRdb reanalysed the reads with CATT. The repertoire holds about 8,500 delta-chain clones, with 3% to 4% as singletons. Sequenced: blood. The source of these receptors is a child who was a newborn, infant or young child, either healthy, febrile or measles-vaccinated (not recorded which).

Many counts were recorded for this clone. J is TRDJ3 and V is TRDV2; 7 positions agree with TRDD3. The CDR3 is 22 residues long. Germline CDR1 is GEAIGNYY and CDR2 is EKD. V lost 0 bases to trimming and J lost 1 base; unmatched junction nucleotides: 17. CDR3 loop: CACDTVGMGLGYLSWDTRQMFF. CDR3 in DNA: TGTGCCTGTGACACCGTAGGAATGGGGCTGGGATACCTTTCCTGGGACACCCGACAGATGTTTTTC.

With regard to this clone: The protein held in TCRdb is that of a much larger clone and does not match this DNA's translation at residue 5, likely because of a read error; the protein shown is translated from the DNA. The chain recombines TRDV2 with TRDJ2, with 10 bases fitting TRDD3. The ends lost 2 bases at V and 0 bases at J; junction bases unmatched: 2. Looked up from germline, CDR1 is GEAIGNYY and CDR2 is EKD. The CDR3 covers 16 residues. CDR3 sequence reads: CACDRLGDTLTAQLFF. DNA of the CDR3: TGTGCCTGTGACAGGCTGGGGGATACTTTGACAGCACAACTCTTCTTT.

The chain carries TRDV2 and TRDJ2; the D gene is possibly TRDD3 (5 bases). The J gene was not available in TCRdb and was assigned here by matching the DNA to germline segments. Germline CDR1 is GEAIGNYY and CDR2 is EKD. The V gene lost 4 bases and the J gene lost 6 bases, with 20 bases spanning the gap. CDR3 length equals 16 residues. The CDR3 sequence: CACDRLGMAVPAQLFF. CDR3 coding DNA: TGTGCCTGTGATAGGCTGGGCATGGCGGTTCCAGCACAACTCTTCTTT.

This clone appeared a few times. At one of its ends the junction is not consistent with the germline gene, which may arise from a read error. This CDR3 is also generated by other DNA sequences in the sample. The chain links TRDV2 to TRDJ3, with 9 bases identical to TRDD3. The CDR3 contains 19 residues. CDR1 GEAIGNYY and CDR2 EKD come from the germline V gene. DNA of the CDR3: TGCGCCTGTGACACCGTATTTGGGGGATACTCCTGGGACACCCGACAGATGTTTTTC. Its translation is CACDTVFGGYSWDTRQMFF.

Notes on this clone: The junction and the germline gene differ at one end; a read error may be behind it. The rearrangement links TRDV2 to TRDJ3; 13 bases line up with TRDD3. The J gene was missing in TCRdb and was found by matching the end of the DNA to germline. Germline-derived CDR1 and CDR2 are GEAIGNYY and EKD. There are 22 residues in the CDR3. The CDR3 nucleotides are TGTGCCTGTGACACCGTATTACTGGGGGATACGAACAGCTCCTGGGACACCCAACAGATGTTTTTC. Translation gives CACDTVLLGDTNSSWDTQQMFF.

V is TRDV2 and J is TRDJ3; TRDD3 aligns across 11 bases. CDR1 is GEAIGNYY and CDR2 is EKD in the germline V gene. V shed 3 bases, J shed 3 bases, and the junction held 6 bases outside the gene matches. The CDR3 extends over 18 amino acids. Written as DNA, the CDR3 is TGTGCCTGTGACGCTTTACTGGGGGATATCTGGGACACCCGACAGATGTTTTTC. It is translated as CACDALLGDIWDTRQMFF.

This clone showed up just a few times. This chain joins TRDV3 and TRDJ1; 8 bases are shared with TRDD3. The CDR3 covers 13 residues. Per the germline V gene, CDR1 is TVYSNPD and CDR2 is GDNSRS (reference sequence). After removal of 2 bases from V and 0 bases from J, the junction contained 2 bases not matched to a gene. CDR3: CAFLLGDTDKLIF. The CDR3 DNA reads as TGTGCCTTTTTACTGGGGGACACCGATAAACTCATCTTT.

This clone was seen once. This clone may be a read error of a much larger clone one base away. The chain combines TRDV2 with TRDJ3; TRDD3 agrees at 13 bases. The J gene was not available in TCRdb and was assigned here by matching the DNA to germline segments. Germline-derived CDR1 and CDR2 are GEAIGNYY and EKD. This CDR3 spans 20 amino acids. The CDR3 DNA sequence: TGTGCCTGTGACAAAGTACTGGGGGATACGAGCTCCTGGGACGCCCGACAGATGTTTTTC. This translates into CACDKVLGDTSSWDARQMFF.

This clone was observed a few times. This sequence joins TRDV2 and TRDJ1, with 8 bases fitting TRDD3. The CDR3 contains 15 residues. The V and J ends lost 5 bases and 0 bases, in that order; junction bases with no gene match: 7. CDR1 is GEAIGNYY, CDR2 EKD, per germline. CDR3 protein: CACGILGVYTDKLIF. In nucleotides, the CDR3 is TGTGCCTGTGGCATACTGGGGGTTTACACCGATAAACTCATCTTT.

V usage is TRDV2 and J usage is TRDJ3; the match to TRDD3 covers 7 bases. CDR3 size: 15 residues. V lost 0 bases, J lost 8 bases, and 3 bases stayed unmatched. CDR1 is GEAIGNYY and CDR2 is EKD in the germline V gene. CDR3 residues: CACDTGGSNTRQMFF. The CDR3 DNA follows: TGTGCCTGTGACACCGGGGGATCAAACACCCGACAGATGTTTTTC.

The chain carries TRDV2 and TRDJ1; possible D gene TRDD3, 5 bases. The CDR3 contains 16 residues. Trimming stripped 0 bases from V and 1 base from J, with 14 bases between. The germline V gene encodes CDR1 GEAIGNYY and CDR2 EKD. The CDR3 DNA reads as TGTGCCTGTGACACCCTACCGGGGGTTCCCACCGATAAACTCATCTTT. Amino acids: CACDTLPGVPTDKLIF.

Turning to this clone: Translating this DNA gives a protein that differs at residue 13 from the TCRdb one, which belongs to a much larger clone; a read error is likely, and the protein shown is this translation. J is TRDJ2 and V is TRDV2, with 8 bases matching TRDD3. Germline lookup yields CDR1 GEAIGNYY and CDR2 EKD. The CDR3 runs to 16 residues. This CDR3 reads CACDTVGDTETARLFF. The CDR3, as DNA: TGTGCCTGTGACACCGTAGGGGATACAGAGACAGCACGACTCTTCTTT.

This clone is medium-sized in the sample. V gene TRDV2 combines with J gene TRDJ3; 11 bases match TRDD3. Trimming removed 1 base from V and 2 bases from J; junction bases left unmatched: 3. This CDR3 comprises 18 residues. Germline values: CDR1 GEAIGNYY, CDR2 EKD. The DNA for the CDR3 is TGTGCCTGTGACACTGGGGGATACGTACCCTGGGACACCCGACAGATGTTTTTC. It encodes CACDTGGYVPWDTRQMFF.

Sample share makes this clone medium-sized. This CDR3 is also generated by other DNA sequences in the sample. CDR3 coding DNA: TGTGCCTGTGACACCTGGGGGATTGGCTCCTGGGACACCCGACAGATGTTTTTC. Residues: CACDTWGIGSWDTRQMFF. The chain has TRDV2 and TRDJ3; 8 nucleotides agree with TRDD3. The CDR3 covers 18 residues. Germline V gene sequence: CDR1 GEAIGNYY, CDR2 EKD. V lost 0 bases and J lost 0; bases outside the gene matches: 3.

This clone was seen at least ten times. The V gene is TRDV2, the J gene TRDJ3, with a possible D match to TRDD3 (6 bases). This CDR3 has 18 amino acids. CDR1 is GEAIGNYY and CDR2 is EKD in the germline V gene. V lost 0 bases, J lost 1 base, and 12 bases lay in between. CDR3 DNA sequence: TGTGCCTGTGACACCTGGGGATCCCATTCCTGGGACACCCGACAGATGTTTTTC. Protein product: CACDTWGSHSWDTRQMFF.

This clone was seen more than once but under ten times. The chain has TRDV2 and TRDJ2; 8 bases map to TRDD3. This CDR3 comprises 15 residues. Germline V gene data show CDR1 as GEAIGNYY and CDR2 as EKD. The ends lost 2 bases at V and 2 bases at J; junction bases unmatched: 3. CDR3 bases: TGTGCCTGTGACAAGCTGGGGGAATTGACAGCACAACTCTTCTTT. This codes for CACDKLGELTAQLFF.

In this sample, this clone is medium-sized (0.01 to 0.1%). Other DNA sequences in the sample encode the same CDR3. The rearrangement uses TRDV2 and TRDJ3; the match to TRDD3 covers 7 bases. The CDR3 is 19 residues long. V lost 0 bases to trimming and J lost 0 bases; unmatched junction nucleotides: 7. Germline V gene data show CDR1 as GEAIGNYY and CDR2 as EKD. The CDR3 sequence: CACDTWGTFSSWDTRQMFF. The DNA for the CDR3 is TGTGCCTGTGACACCTGGGGGACCTTTAGCTCCTGGGACACCCGACAGATGTTTTTC.

By its share, this clone is medium-sized. The chain joins TRDV2 to TRDJ3, with 12 bases that match TRDD3. CDR3 length: 19 residues. Unmatched junction bases numbered 7, after V lost 2 bases and J lost 3 bases. Germline V gives CDR1 GEAIGNYY, CDR2 EKD. CDR3 DNA: TGTGCCTGTGACAGGCTGGGGGATACGACGGGCTGGGACACCCGACAGATGTTTTTC. Its protein is CACDRLGDTTGWDTRQMFF.

About this clone itself: The junction and the germline gene differ at one end; a read error may be behind it. The chain recombines TRDV2 with TRDJ3; TRDD3 matches 7 bases. The CDR3 extends over 18 amino acids. Germline V gene sequence: CDR1 GEAIGNYY, CDR2 EKD. The CDR3 sequence: CACDSTGARSWDTLQMFF. The CDR3 coding sequence is TGTGCCTGTGACTCTACTGGGGCCCGCTCCTGGGACACCCTACAGATGTTTTTC.

This clone was detected a few times. The CDR3 nucleotides are TGTGCCTGTGGCATACTGGGTAAACTCATCTTT. Residues: CACGILGKLIF. The rearrangement joins TRDV2 to TRDJ1, with a weak D call TRDD3 (6 bases). V lost 5 bases and J 7 bases, leaving 10 bases between the germline ends. The CDR3 contains 11 residues. Germline assignment: CDR1 GEAIGNYY and CDR2 EKD.